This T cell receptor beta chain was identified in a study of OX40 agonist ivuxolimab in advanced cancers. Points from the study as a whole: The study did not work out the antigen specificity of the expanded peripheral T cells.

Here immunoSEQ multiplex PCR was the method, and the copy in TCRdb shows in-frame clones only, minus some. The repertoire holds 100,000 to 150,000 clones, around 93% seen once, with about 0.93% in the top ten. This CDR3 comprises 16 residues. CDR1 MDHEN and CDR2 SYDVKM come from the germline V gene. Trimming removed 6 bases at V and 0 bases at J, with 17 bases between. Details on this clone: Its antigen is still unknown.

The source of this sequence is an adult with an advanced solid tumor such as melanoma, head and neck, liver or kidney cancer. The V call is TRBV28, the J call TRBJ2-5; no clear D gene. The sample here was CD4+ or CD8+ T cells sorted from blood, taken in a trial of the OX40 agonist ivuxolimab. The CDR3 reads CASRDTGKPYQETQYF. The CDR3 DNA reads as TGTGCCAGCAGAGACACCGGAAAGCCATACCAAGAGACCCAGTACTTC.